The present TCR beta chain was sequenced within a study of technical replicates of blood from a handful of donors. Trimming took 3 bases from V and 5 from J; bases not matched to a gene: 6. Germline assignment: CDR1 SGDLS and CDR2 YYNGEE. The CDR3 has 16 residues. The table came from immunoSEQ multiplex PCR; TCRdb's copy has only in-frame clones and leaves some out. The sample yields tens of thousands of clones, about 89% seen once. This clonotype was obtained from a human donor in good health. Some clones in this sample may be carry-over from other donors' samples. Sequenced: PBMCs. The chain couples TRBV9 to TRBJ2-1; 12 bases map to TRBD2. CDR3 nucleotide sequence: TGTGCCAGCAGCGGACTTCTAGCGGGGGGGCACAATGAGCAGTTCTTC. As protein: CASSGLLAGGHNEQFF.